Listed below are T cell receptor beta chains from one sample, sequenced in a study of T and B cells in COVID-19 patients. MiXCR, applied by TCRdb to the multiplex PCR reads, yields one record per CDR3 protein. The table has about 23,000 distinct CDR3 sequences, 29% seen once; the top ten hold 2.5% to 3.5%. Sequenced: blood. These receptors were collected from a human donor who had recovered from COVID-19. The conserved cysteine and the conserved F or W are not part of the CDR3 here.

TRBJ2-3	TRBV24-1	ATSDELANTQY
TRBJ1-2	TRBV29-1	SVELGPDYGYT
TRBJ2-2	TRBV12-3/TRBV12-4	ASSLREGTGELF
TRBJ2-7	TRBV5-4	ASSLRLAGGDEQY
TRBJ1-3	TRBV6-5	ASSSLGTAGNTIY
TRBJ2-7	TRBV6-5	ASRFGLASYEQY
TRBJ2-5	TRBV20-1	SALLAPGGETQY
TRBJ1-4	TRBV27	ASTFLDRNEKLF
TRBJ2-2	TRBV27	ASRGGGANTGELF
TRBJ2-1	TRBV6-5	ASSSRVDEQF
TRBJ2-7	TRBV5-1	ASSYGEPSSYEQY
TRBJ2-1	TRBV10-1	ASSDVVQRELGEQF
TRBJ2-3	TRBV19	ATNHGISPFDTQY
TRBJ2-7	TRBV24-1	ATSRQNGEQY
TRBJ2-7	TRBV27	ASIKLAGGHEQY
TRBJ2-1	TRBV19	ASLAWGTDEQF
TRBJ2-7	TRBV27	ASSLSRQAYEQY
TRBJ2-2	TRBV11-1	ASSLDRENTGELF
TRBJ1-5	TRBV19	ASRGPSENQPQH
TRBJ1-3	TRBV7-9	ASSSTGRSGNTIY
TRBJ2-1	TRBV30	AWIALQGIAYNEQF
TRBJ2-1	TRBV10-3	AISDPRGGRGSNEQF
TRBJ2-1	TRBV20-1	SARKIDEQF
TRBJ2-3	TRBV10-3	AISERKLAGGLNTDTQY
TRBJ2-3	TRBV29-1	SASGGSTDTQY
TRBJ2-3	TRBV12-3/TRBV12-4	ASSLGAGSGGSSTDTQY
TRBJ2-2	TRBV6-6	ATVNLGYTGELF
TRBJ2-1	TRBV10-2	ASSEPVISYNEQF
TRBJ1-1	TRBV27	ASSRDRGSTEAF
TRBJ2-3	TRBV11-2	ASSLDRTDTQY
TRBJ1-2	TRBV6-5	ASSLGVGTYGYT
TRBJ1-1	TRBV5-4	ASSLYNTEAF
TRBJ2-7	TRBV18	ASSLPGQREQY
TRBJ1-5	TRBV6-5	ASTPGGFGNQPQH
TRBJ1-2	TRBV6-1	ASSERNYGYT
TRBJ2-4	TRBV6-2/TRBV6-3	ASSYFPGTSGVLAKNIQY
TRBJ1-5	TRBV19	ASTSGGGNQPQH
TRBJ2-2	TRBV6-1	ATEDRGPNTGELF
TRBJ2-3	TRBV19	ASSLRQGADTQY
TRBJ1-5	TRBV5-1	ASSHRGYDQPQH
TRBJ2-5	TRBV7-6	ASSPRTGETGTQY
TRBJ2-7	TRBV7-6	ASSLGPSSYEQY